This is a list of T cell receptor beta chains from one sample in a study of shared clonotypes between healthy human individuals. Profiling relied on immunoSEQ multiplex PCR, and the TCRdb table lists in-frame clones only, not all of them. The sample holds hundreds of thousands of clones, more than 70% seen once. Sequencing was carried out using memory CD4+ T cells sorted from blood. The receptors stem from a woman aged 30 to 39 in good health. The CDR3 runs from the conserved cysteine through the conserved F or W. D genes are given only for firm matches. A clone size is listed for some rows: how often the clone was seen (once, few, many), or a class if it is expanded.

>TRBJ1-2|TRBD1|TRBV5-6|NA
TGTGCCAGCAGCTTGTTCACAGGGGGTGGTAACTATGGCTACACCTTC
CASSLFTGGGNYGYTF
>TRBJ2-7|TRBD2|TRBV10-2|NA
TGCGCCAGCATCCCCAGCAAGGGAGGGTCCTACGAGCAGTACTTC
CASIPSKGGSYEQYF
>TRBJ1-5|NA|TRBV19|NA
TGTGCCAGTTTTCCGGGGGACAATCAGCCCCAGCATTTT
CASFPGDNQPQHF
>TRBJ1-4|NA|TRBV7-9|NA
TGTGCCAGCAGCTGGGCCGGGACGGAAAATGAAAAACTGTTTTTT
CASSWAGTENEKLFF
>TRBJ2-3|TRBD2|TRBV4-2|NA
TGTGCCAGCAGCCAAGATGTGACTAGCGGGAGGGGTACGCAGTATTTT
CASSQDVTSGRGTQYF
>TRBJ2-7|TRBD1|TRBV28|once
TGTGCCAGCAGTCCCCCGACAGGGGGGAACTACGAGCAGTACTTC
CASSPPTGGNYEQYF
>TRBJ2-2|NA|TRBV7-2|NA
TGTGCCAGCAGCTTAGATGCTGTGAGTGGCACCGGGGAGCTGTTTTTT
CASSLDAVSGTGELFF
>TRBJ2-7|NA|TRBV11-2|few
TGTGCCAGCAGCTTAGATCTGCCTCGAACCTACGAGCAGTACTTC
CASSLDLPRTYEQYF
>TRBJ2-7|TRBD1|TRBV6-5|NA
TGTGCCAGCAGTTACTCCAGGGGGACAGGAATCCACGAGCAGTACTTC
CASSYSRGTGIHEQYF
>TRBJ1-5|NA|TRBV29-1|NA
TGCAGCGTTGTGCCCGAGGGGAATCAGCCCCAGCATTTT
CSVVPEGNQPQHF
>TRBJ2-3|NA|TRBV28|NA
TGTGCCAGCAGCGCGCTCCAGACAGGCCCAAGGCGGGATACGCAGTATTTT
CASSALQTGPRRDTQYF
>TRBJ2-3|TRBD2|TRBV6-5|few
TGTGCCAGCAGTTCCCTAACTAGCGGGAGCACAGATACGCAGTATTTT
CASSSLTSGSTDTQYF
>TRBJ2-5|NA|TRBV5-5|once
TGTGCCAGCAGCCCTCGGACAGATGAGACCCAGTACTTC
CASSPRTDETQYF
>TRBJ1-2|NA|TRBV9|NA
TGTGCCAGCACCCCAAACAGGGTTAACTATGGCTACACCTTC
CASTPNRVNYGYTF
>TRBJ2-1|NA|TRBV11-2|NA
TGTGCCAGCACCGCGGCTGTCTACAATGAGCAGTTCTTC
CASTAAVYNEQFF
>TRBJ1-2|NA|TRBV11-2|NA
TGTGCCAGCAGCTTAGCGGCGGGTTACATGAGCTACACCTTC
CASSLAAGYMSYTF
>TRBJ2-1|TRBD2|TRBV19|NA
TGTGCCAGTAGTAAGGCGGGAGGGCGCTACAATGAGCAGTTCTTC
CASSKAGGRYNEQFF
>TRBJ2-1|NA|TRBV5-1|NA
TGCGCCAGCAGCTTGGCCGGGACTCACAATGAGCAGTTCTTC
CASSLAGTHNEQFF
>TRBJ2-3|NA|TRBV2|NA
TGTGCCAGCAACTTCGGGGGAGGCACAGATACGCAGTATTTT
CASNFGGGTDTQYF
>TRBJ2-7|NA|TRBV7-2|NA
TGTGCCAGCAGCTTTCGGAGTCCCGGGAGCTCCTACGAGCAGTACTTC
CASSFRSPGSSYEQYF
>TRBJ2-3|TRBD1|TRBV4-1|NA
TGCGCCAGCAGCCAAGGTCAGGGGGCAGTCAAAGATACGCAGTATTTT
CASSQGQGAVKDTQYF
>TRBJ1-1|TRBD1|TRBV28|once
TGTGCCAGCAGCCCGGGGGGGACAGCGAACACTGAAGCTTTCTTT
CASSPGGTANTEAFF
>TRBJ2-2|TRBD1|TRBV11-2|NA
TGTGCCAGCAGCTTGACGCTGACAGGGCCCGGGGAGCTGTTTTTT
CASSLTLTGPGELFF
>TRBJ2-7|TRBD1|TRBV25-1|once
TGTGCCAGCACGACAGGGGTGTACGAGCAGTACTTC
CASTTGVYEQYF
>TRBJ2-7|TRBD1|TRBV6-5|NA
TGTGCCAGCAGTAAGCTTTCGGGACAGGTCCACGAGCAGTACTTC
CASSKLSGQVHEQYF
>TRBJ2-7|TRBD2|TRBV27|NA
TGTGCCAGCAGTCTCCGAGGACTAGCGGGAGGACCCACCTACGAGCAGTACTTC
CASSLRGLAGGPTYEQYF
>TRBJ1-2|NA|TRBV6-5|NA
TGTGCCAGCAGTTCCCACCCGAACTATGGCTACACCTTC
CASSSHPNYGYTF
>TRBJ2-2|NA|TRBV4-2|NA
TGTGCCAGCAGCTCCCAGACCCGGGGCGGGGAGCTGTTTTTT
CASSSQTRGGELFF
>TRBJ2-1|TRBD2|TRBV5-6|few
TGTGCCAGCATCCCATTTAGCGGGAGGGCTGGGGATGAGCAGTTCTTC
CASIPFSGRAGDEQFF